This TCR beta chain was identified in a study of CD4 T cells in relation to SARS-CoV-2 and coronaviruses. About the study: PBMCs were cultured with antigen for roughly 10 days before TCR beta sequencing. Regarding the study as a whole: Monoreactive clones expanded significantly more to SARS-CoV-2 than crossreactive clones did.

Concerning this clone: The antigen is undetermined.

The CDR3 spans 16 residues. Germline V gene lookup returns CDR1 DFQATT and CDR2 SNEGSKA (reference sequence). Trimming took off 3 bases at V and 1 base at J, with 15 bases between the two ends. Before the COVID-19 pandemic, during about 2010-2018, CD4+ T cells were taken from unexposed donors. After ten to eleven days of culture, CD4+ T cells were isolated. As cell numbers allowed, unexposed-donor CD4+ T cells faced SARS-CoV-2 S/N and four cold-coronavirus spikes. Sequenced by immunoSEQ multiplex PCR; TCRdb stores in-frame clones only, minus some. The sample lists more than 15,000 clones; around 73% were seen once.

The gene calls are TRBV20-1 and TRBJ2-2; D is possibly TRBD2 (6 bases). The sample consisted of CD4+ T cells from PBMCs, cultured in vitro. The sequence was collected from a human donor in good health. The CDR3 sequence: CSASGTSRKNTGELFF. In DNA, the CDR3 is TGCAGTGCTAGTGGAACTAGCCGGAAGAACACCGGGGAGCTGTTTTTT.